This TCR beta chain was captured in a study of blood T cells in healthy people across ages. CDR1 and CDR2 (germline): SGHRS, YFSETQ. Trimming removed 2 bases from V and 2 bases from J; junction bases left unmatched: 4. CDR3 length: 15 residues. Overall study results and limits: The unknown donor CMV status may have confounded expanded clonotype changes.

A second PCR of roughly 7 to 11 cycles used a sample-barcoded 5' primer and a J-beta primer mix. TCRdb reprocessed the 5' RACE reads via MiXCR and lists one record per CDR3 protein. The table shows approximately 2,000,000 distinct CDR3 sequences, with more than 35% occurring only once. As for this clonotype: The antigen is not known.

V usage is TRBV5-1 and J usage is TRBJ2-1; 7 bases agree with TRBD1. Sequencing was done on a sample of blood. The receptor comes from a human donor in good health. The CDR3 loop is CASSFTGDTYNEQFF. CDR3 DNA: TGCGCCAGCAGCTTTACAGGGGACACCTACAATGAGCAGTTCTTC.